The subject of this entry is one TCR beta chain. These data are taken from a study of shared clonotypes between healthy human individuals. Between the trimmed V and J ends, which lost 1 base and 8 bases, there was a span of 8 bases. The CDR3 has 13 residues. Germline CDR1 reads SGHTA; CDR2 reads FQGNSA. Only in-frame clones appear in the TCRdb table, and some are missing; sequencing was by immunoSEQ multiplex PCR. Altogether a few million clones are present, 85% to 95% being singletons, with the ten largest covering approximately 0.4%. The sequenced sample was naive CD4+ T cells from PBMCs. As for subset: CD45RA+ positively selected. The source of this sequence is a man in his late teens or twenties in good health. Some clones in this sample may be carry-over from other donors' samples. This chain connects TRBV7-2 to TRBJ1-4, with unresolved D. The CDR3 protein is CASSLERGEKLFF. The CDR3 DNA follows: TGTGCCAGCAGCTTAGAACGAGGAGAAAAACTGTTTTTT. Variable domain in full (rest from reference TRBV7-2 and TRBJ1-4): GAGVSQSPSNKVTEKGKDVELRCDPISGHTALYWYRQSLGQGLEFLIYFQGNSAPDKSGLPSDRFSAERTGGSVSTLTIQRTQQEDSAVYLCASSLERGEKLFFGSGTQLSVL.